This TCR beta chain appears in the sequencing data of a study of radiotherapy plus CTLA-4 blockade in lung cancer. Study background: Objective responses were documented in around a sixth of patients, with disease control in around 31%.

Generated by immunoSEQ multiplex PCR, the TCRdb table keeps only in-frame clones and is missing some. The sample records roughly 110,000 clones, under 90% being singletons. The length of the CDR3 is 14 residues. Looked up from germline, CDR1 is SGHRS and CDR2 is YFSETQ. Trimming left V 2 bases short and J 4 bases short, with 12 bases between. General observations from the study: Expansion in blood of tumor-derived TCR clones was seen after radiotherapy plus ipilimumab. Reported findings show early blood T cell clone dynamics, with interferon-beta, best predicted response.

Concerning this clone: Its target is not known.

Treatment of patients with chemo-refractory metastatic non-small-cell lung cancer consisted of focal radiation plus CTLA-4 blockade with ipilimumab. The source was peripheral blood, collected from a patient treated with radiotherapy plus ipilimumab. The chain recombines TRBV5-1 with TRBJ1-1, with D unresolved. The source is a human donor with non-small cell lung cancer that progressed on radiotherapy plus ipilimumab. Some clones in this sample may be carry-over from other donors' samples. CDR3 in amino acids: CASSFQVTSTEAFF. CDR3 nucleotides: TGCGCCAGCAGCTTTCAGGTGACGTCCACTGAAGCTTTCTTT.